The 19 T cell receptor beta chains given below trace back to one sample, sequenced in a study of blood T cell repertoires in COVID-19 (TCRdb year 2020). Library construction relied on the immunoSEQ multiplex PCR assay. In its TCRdb copy, this immuneACCESS table keeps in-frame sequences only and misses some clones. Where compared with another copy, unresolved V genes explain less than half of these, and the others have no known cause. The sample data list about 120,000 clones, and about 85% of these were observed just once. In total, the top ten clones hold 13% of the sample. What was sequenced was peripheral blood. The receptors were gathered from a human donor in a cohort sampled during active COVID-19.

This rearrangement joins TRBV7-9 to TRBJ1-1; D not certain. The CDR3 extends over 13 amino acids. Trimming shortened V by 5 bases and J by 0 bases, and 7 bases separated the two germline ends. Germline V gives CDR1 SEHNR, CDR2 FQNEAQ (reference sequence). The CDR3 here is CASSISLNTEAFF. The CDR3 DNA sequence: TGTGCCAGCAGCATTTCGTTGAACACTGAAGCTTTCTTT.

The rearrangement uses TRBV5-6 and TRBJ1-1; a weak D match, TRBD1 (5 bases). Per germline, CDR1 SGHDT and CDR2 YYEEEE. V gave up 4 bases and J gave up 5 bases, with 15 bases separating them. This CDR3 comprises 14 residues. The CDR3 nucleotides are TGTGCCAGCAGCCGGGAGAGGGGTGGAACTGAAGCTTTCTTT. It codes for CASSRERGGTEAFF.

The chain couples TRBV19 to TRBJ1-2; D is ambiguous. Germline CDR1 LNHDA, CDR2 SQIVND (reference sequence). Trimming left V 6 bases short and J 7 bases short, with 18 bases between. CDR3 length: 14 residues. The CDR3 here is CASRTLLGRGGYTF. The DNA of the CDR3 is TGTGCCAGTAGGACTTTGTTGGGTCGGGGTGGCTACACCTTC.

The V gene is TRBV6-5, the J gene TRBJ2-7; TRBD1 aligns across 9 bases. Germline V CDR1 and CDR2: MNHEY, SVGAGI. The CDR3 covers 16 residues. V lost 1 base, J lost 6 bases, and 10 bases stayed unmatched. Here the CDR3 reads CASSYYGQGSPGEQYF. DNA of the CDR3: TGTGCCAGCAGTTACTACGGACAGGGGTCCCCTGGCGAGCAGTACTTC.

The gene calls are TRBV6-1 and TRBJ2-2; 9 nucleotides align to TRBD1. Germline V gene data show CDR1 as MNHNS and CDR2 as SASEGT. This CDR3 region has 16 residues. With 2 bases clipped from V and 6 bases from J, the junction kept 7 bases outside the gene matches. CDR3 in amino acids: CASSERGDRVSGELFF. CDR3 DNA: TGTGCCAGCAGTGAAAGGGGGGACAGGGTTTCCGGGGAGCTGTTTTTT.

The rearrangement uses TRBV5-1 and TRBJ2-1, with 9 bases that match TRBD1. V was clipped by 4 bases and J by 2 bases; unmatched bases: 4. CDR1 and CDR2 (germline): SGHRS, YFSETQ. This CDR3 contains 15 residues. The CDR3 spells CASSDGTGPYNEQFF. The CDR3 nucleotides read TGCGCCAGCAGCGACGGGACAGGGCCCTACAATGAGCAGTTCTTC. Supplemented by reference TRBV5-1 and TRBJ2-1, the full variable domain reads KAGVTQTPRYLIKTRGQQVTLSCSPISGHRSVSWYQQTPGQGLQFLFEYFSETQRNKGNFPGRFSGRQFSNSRSEMNVSTLELGDSALYLCASSDGTGPYNEQFFGPGTRLTVL.

The rearrangement uses TRBV20-1 and TRBJ1-5; tentative D call: TRBD1 (5 bases). V shed 3 bases and J shed 1 base, with 10 bases lying between them. CDR1 is DFQATT and CDR2 is SNEGSKA in the germline V gene (reference sequence). CDR3 length: 14 amino acids. The CDR3, as DNA: TGCAGTGCTAGTAATGGGGGGAGCAATCAGCCCCAGCATTTT. It is translated as CSASNGGSNQPQHF.

V is TRBV7-9 and J is TRBJ1-5; D not resolved. Trimming shortened V by 4 bases and J by 7 bases, and 14 bases separated the two germline ends. Germline assignment: CDR1 SEHNR and CDR2 FQNEAQ (reference sequence). The CDR3 has 14 residues. The DNA for the CDR3 is TGTGCCAGCAGCTCCCTCAACCCGGGGCAGCCCCAGCATTTT. Translation gives CASSSLNPGQPQHF.

Written as DNA, the CDR3 is TGTGCTAGTGCCTTGTCAGGGAATGAGCAGTTCTTC. Translated: CASALSGNEQFF. The V call is TRBV12-5, the J call TRBJ2-1; TRBD1 is a possible D gene (5 bases). From germline, CDR1 is LGHNT and CDR2 FRNRAP. The germline V and J ends were trimmed by 7 bases and 7 bases, with 11 bases remaining between them. CDR3 length: 12 residues.

The genes are TRBV7-9 and TRBJ2-3, with TRBD1 matching 7 bases. Per the germline V gene, CDR1 is SEHNR and CDR2 is FQNEAQ (reference sequence). The CDR3 sequence is 16 residues long. The V gene end was trimmed by 1 base and the J gene end by 5 bases; junction bases not matched to a gene: 9. The CDR3 region is CASSLERGPPEDTQYF. As DNA, the CDR3 is TGTGCCAGCAGCTTAGAGAGGGGGCCCCCGGAAGATACGCAGTATTTT. Full variable domain (outside the CDR3, taken from reference TRBV7-9 and TRBJ2-3): DTGVSQNPRHKITKRGQNVTFRCDPISEHNRLYWYRQTLGQGPEFLTYFQNEAQLEKSRLLSDRFSAERPKGSFSTLEIQRTEQGDSAMYLCASSLERGPPEDTQYFGPGTRLTVL.

This clone has a single count. The chain combines TRBV15 with TRBJ2-7; 9 positions match TRBD1. After removal of 0 bases from V and 3 bases from J, the junction contained 3 bases not matched to a gene. Germline V gene lookup returns CDR1 LNHNV and CDR2 YYDKDF (reference sequence). The CDR3 totals 15 residues. As DNA, the CDR3 is TGTGCCACCAGCAGAGACCGGGACAGGGTCTACGAGCAGTACTTC. It specifies CATSRDRDRVYEQYF.

This clone was seen a single time. The chain is built from TRBV15 and TRBJ2-3; TRBD1 matches at 7 bases. Trimming cost V 3 bases and J 5 bases; bases outside gene matches: 14. The CDR3 totals 17 residues. CDR1 and CDR2 from the germline V gene are LNHNV and YYDKDF (reference sequence). CDR3 amino acids: CATSSGTGQEWRDTQYF. CDR3 nucleotides: TGTGCCACCAGCAGCGGTACCGGACAGGAATGGCGAGATACGCAGTATTTT.

V gene TRBV9 combines with J gene TRBJ1-5, with 10 bases matching TRBD1. The CDR3 sequence is 15 residues long. CDR1 is SGDLS and CDR2 is YYNGEE in the germline V gene. Trimming took 3 bases from V and 3 from J; bases not matched to a gene: 3. CDR3 sequence: CASSGQGATNQPQHF. Written as DNA, the CDR3 is TGTGCCAGCAGCGGACAGGGGGCAACCAATCAGCCCCAGCATTTT. The full variable domain, its missing parts supplied by reference TRBV9 and TRBJ1-5, is DSGVTQTPKHLITATGQRVTLRCSPRSGDLSVYWYQQSLDQGLQFLIQYYNGEERAKGNILERFSAQQFPDLHSELNLSSLELGDSALYFCASSGQGATNQPQHFGDGTRLSIL.

This clone has just a few counts. V and J are TRBV4-1 and TRBJ1-6; D is possibly TRBD1 (6 bases). The V end was cut by 0 bases, the J end by 0 bases, with 18 bases between. Germline values: CDR1 MGHRA, CDR2 YSYEKL. This CDR3 region has 20 residues. CDR3 sequence (DNA): TGCGCCAGCAGCCAAGATCCCACAGGACAGATCTCCTCCTATAATTCACCCCTCCACTTT. It translates to CASSQDPTGQISSYNSPLHF.

The V gene is TRBV28, the J gene TRBJ1-1; D not resolved. CDR1 MDHEN and CDR2 SYDVKM come from the germline V gene. V lost 1 base and J lost 9, with 9 bases in between. The CDR3 totals 12 residues. DNA for the CDR3: TGTGCCAGCAGTTTATTGAGGGAAAAAGCTTTCTTT. Translating gives CASSLLREKAFF.

CDR3 DNA sequence: TGTGCCAGCAGCTTGAGCGGGCTTGGGGCCAACGTCCTGACTTTC. Amino acids: CASSLSGLGANVLTF. V and J are TRBV7-9 and TRBJ2-6, with D possibly matching TRBD2 (6 bases). The germline V and J ends were trimmed by 3 bases and 3 bases, with 9 bases remaining between them. Germline-derived CDR1 and CDR2 are SEHNR and FQNEAQ (reference sequence). The CDR3 contains 15 residues.

The chain links TRBV6-5 to TRBJ2-2, with TRBD2 matching 8 bases. Germline-derived CDR1 and CDR2 are MNHEY and SVGAGI. The CDR3 has 15 residues. V gave up 2 bases and J gave up 4 bases; unmatched junction bases: 3. The CDR3 bases are TGTGCCAGCAGTTACCGCGGGGGGTTCACCGGGGAGCTGTTTTTT. Its protein is CASSYRGGFTGELFF.

The chain combines TRBV5-1 with TRBJ2-7; TRBD2 is a possible D gene (6 bases). The CDR3 contains 14 residues. Germline CDR1 SGHRS, CDR2 YFSETQ. Trimming pared 4 bases from V and 5 bases from J, leaving 16 bases between. CDR3 DNA sequence: TGCGCCAGCAGCCTGGGACTCCCGAGGAACGAGCAGTACTTC. Protein: CASSLGLPRNEQYF.

The chain links TRBV6-2 or TRBV6-3 to TRBJ1-6; TRBD1 might be the D (6 bases). V lost 6 bases to trimming and J lost 7 bases, with 13 bases between them. CDR3 length equals 14 residues. Germline V gene lookup returns CDR1 MNHEY and CDR2 SVGEGT. This CDR3 is CASSRPQGNSPLHF. The CDR3 DNA sequence: TGTGCCAGCAGCCGCCCCCAGGGGAATTCACCCCTCCACTTT.